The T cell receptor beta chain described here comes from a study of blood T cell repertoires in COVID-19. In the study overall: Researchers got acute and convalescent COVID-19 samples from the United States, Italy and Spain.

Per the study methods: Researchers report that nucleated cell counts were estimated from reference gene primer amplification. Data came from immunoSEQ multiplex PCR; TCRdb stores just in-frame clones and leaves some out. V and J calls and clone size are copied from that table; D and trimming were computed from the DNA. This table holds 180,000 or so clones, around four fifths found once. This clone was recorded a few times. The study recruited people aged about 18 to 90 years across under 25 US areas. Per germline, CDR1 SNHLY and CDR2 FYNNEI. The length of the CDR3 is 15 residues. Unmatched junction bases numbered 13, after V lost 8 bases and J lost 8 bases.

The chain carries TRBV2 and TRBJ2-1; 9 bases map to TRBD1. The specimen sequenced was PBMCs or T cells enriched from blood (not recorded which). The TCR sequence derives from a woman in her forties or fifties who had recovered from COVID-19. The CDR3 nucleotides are TGTGCCAGCGGGGGGACAGGGCTACTGGGGGATGAGCAGTTCTTC. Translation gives CASGGTGLLGDEQFF.